This TCR beta chain was recovered during a study of beta chain features in type 1 diabetes. Study-wide context: Regarding age, gender and cell yields, patients proved similar to healthy donors.

This clone appeared a few times. Its matching antigen is unknown. Whole-study findings and limits: TCRB CDR3s from Type 1 diabetes patients were moderately but significantly shorter in all four CD4+ subsets. It was among patients, rather than healthy donors, that naive, central memory and Treg TCRB repertoires appeared more similar.

CDR3 length: 14 residues. The germline V gene has CDR1 SQVTM and CDR2 ANQGSEA. Every isolated RNA sample was fully reverse transcribed, so sequencing captured expressed TCRB transcripts. An average approximately 3.5 million reads came from naive, central memory and regulatory T cell samples. Using immunoSEQ multiplex PCR, the repertoire was profiled, and TCRdb retains in-frame clones only, with some absent. The sample yields around 450,000 clones, 10% to 12% seen once. The source is a woman aged 18-35 years in good health. The genes are TRBV29-1 and TRBJ2-3; 9 nucleotides line up with TRBD2. The sequenced sample was naive CD4+ T cells from blood. The CDR3 sequence is CAGGDSGSSDTQYF. The CDR3 nucleotides are TGCGCGGGGGGCGATAGCGGGAGCTCAGATACGCAGTATTTT.